These T cell receptor beta chains were read from a single sample in a study of cytomegalovirus exposure and HLA in healthy donors. Only in-frame clones appear in the TCRdb table, and some are missing; sequencing was by immunoSEQ multiplex PCR. This sample has 150,000 or so clones, with 70% to 80% found just once. The sample was PBMCs. The receptors were sampled from a man younger than 40 in good health and CMV-seropositive. CDR3s include the opening cysteine and the closing phenylalanine or tryptophan. Each record gives: D gene, V gene, clone size, J gene, CDR3 DNA, CDR3 protein. The D gene is left open where the match is weak. Clone size, where shown, is once, few, many, or a class for clones that have expanded.

TRBD1	TRBV9	once	TRBJ1-2	TGTGCCAGCAGCGTAGGGGACAGACATAACTATGGCTACACCTTC	CASSVGDRHNYGYTF
TRBD1	TRBV4-2	NA	TRBJ1-5	TGTGCCAGCAGCCCCTCGACAGGGAATCAGCCCCAGCATTTT	CASSPSTGNQPQHF
NA	TRBV28	NA	TRBJ2-7	TGTGCCAGCAGTTACCTCTCGGGGGTATCCTACGAGCAGTACTTC	CASSYLSGVSYEQYF
TRBD2	TRBV18	NA	TRBJ2-1	TGTGCCAGCTCACAGACTAGCGGGAGCTCCTACAATGAGCAGTTCTTC	CASSQTSGSSYNEQFF
TRBD1	TRBV7-8	once	TRBJ2-7	TGTGCCAGCAGCAGCTACAGGGGGCGAGGGAACGAGCAGTACTTC	CASSSYRGRGNEQYF
NA	TRBV2	NA	TRBJ1-2	TGTGCCAGCAGTGGCCAGGGGCCGGAGGGCTACACCTTC	CASSGQGPEGYTF
NA	TRBV4-2	NA	TRBJ1-1	TGTGCCAGCAGCATTTATTCAGACAGTGGCGCTGAAGCTTTCTTT	CASSIYSDSGAEAFF
NA	TRBV2	NA	TRBJ2-3	TGTGCCAGCAGTGTAATCACAGATACGCAGTATTTT	CASSVITDTQYF
TRBD2	TRBV27	NA	TRBJ2-1	TGTGCCAGCTCCCCTTGGGAGGGGAGGGTTGGCAATGAGCAGTTCTTC	CASSPWEGRVGNEQFF
NA	TRBV28	NA	TRBJ2-2	TGTGTGACTAGTCGGAACACCGGGGAGCTGTTTTTT	CVTSRNTGELFF
NA	TRBV29-1	NA	TRBJ1-2	TGCAGCGTTGAGAGGACAACAGGCTACACCTTC	CSVERTTGYTF
TRBD2	TRBV27	NA	TRBJ2-1	TGTGCCAGCAGTCCTCGGACTAGCGGGAGTCTCGGCAATGAGCAGTTCTTC	CASSPRTSGSLGNEQFF
TRBD1	TRBV29-1	NA	TRBJ2-1	TGCAGCGTTGCGACAGGGGGCATCAATGAGCAGTTCTTC	CSVATGGINEQFF
TRBD1	TRBV4-3	NA	TRBJ1-2	TGCGCCAGCAGCCCAGGGTCAGGGGGCTCTGGTTTCTATGGCTACACCTTC	CASSPGSGGSGFYGYTF
TRBD1	TRBV6-6	NA	TRBJ1-1	TGTGCCAGCAGTTACTCCTCCCAGGGGGGCACTGAAGCTTTCTTT	CASSYSSQGGTEAFF
NA	TRBV7-2	NA	TRBJ2-7	TGTGCCAGCAGCTCGTCTCGGGTCTACGAGCAGTACTTC	CASSSSRVYEQYF
NA	TRBV28	NA	TRBJ1-5	TGTGCCAGCAGCAACCTCGTCAGGGGACCCAATCAGCCCCAGCATTTT	CASSNLVRGPNQPQHF
NA	TRBV18	NA	TRBJ1-5	TGTGCCAGCTCCCAGGGTGCGGGGATCAATCAGCCCCAGCATTTT	CASSQGAGINQPQHF
TRBD1	TRBV18	few	TRBJ2-1	TGTGCCACCTTCCGGGACAGTTGGACGGAGGAGCAGTTCTTC	CATFRDSWTEEQFF
NA	TRBV4-2	NA	TRBJ2-7	TGTGCCAGCAGCCAAGATCTAGGCTCCTCCTACGAGCAGTACTTC	CASSQDLGSSYEQYF
TRBD2	TRBV7-2	NA	TRBJ2-7	TGTGCCAGCAGCTTAGACGTAGCGGGAGGGCGGGAGCAGTACTTC	CASSLDVAGGREQYF
TRBD1	TRBV30	NA	TRBJ1-5	TGTGCCTGGAGTGTGCCTGGACAGGGAAATCAGCCCCAGCATTTT	CAWSVPGQGNQPQHF
NA	TRBV19	NA	TRBJ2-3	TGTGCCAGTACGGATAGCCCTATGAGCACAGATACGCAGTATTTT	CASTDSPMSTDTQYF
NA	TRBV19	NA	TRBJ2-2	TGTGCCAGTACATCGAACGGGGACACCGGGGAGCTGTTTTTT	CASTSNGDTGELFF
NA	TRBV10-1	NA	TRBJ1-1	TGCGCCAGCACCCCCTGTGGCAGGGTAATAGAACTGTCGATTAGATTCGACTGGAGTGAAGCTTTCTTT	CASTPCGRVIELSIRFDWSEAFF
TRBD1	TRBV6-5	NA	TRBJ1-6	TGTGCCAGCAGCAACAGGGGGCCCAATTCACCCCTCCACTTT	CASSNRGPNSPLHF
TRBD2	TRBV28	NA	TRBJ2-7	TGTGCCAGCAGTTTCCCAACTAGCGGGAGACTTGAGCAGTACTTC	CASSFPTSGRLEQYF
TRBD1	TRBV19	NA	TRBJ1-5	TGTGCCAGTAGGGGACAGGGCAGGGGCAATCAGCCCCAGCATTTT	CASRGQGRGNQPQHF
NA	TRBV7-2	once	TRBJ1-2	TGTGCCAGCAGCTTAGACAGATCAAACTATGGCTACACCTTC	CASSLDRSNYGYTF
NA	TRBV23-1	NA	TRBJ1-6	TGCGCCAGCAGCCAGGGAAATTCACCCCTCCACTTT	CASSQGNSPLHF
NA	TRBV28	NA	TRBJ2-7	TGTGCCAGCACCAATGACAGGAGCTCCTACGAGCAGTACTTC	CASTNDRSSYEQYF
TRBD1	TRBV29-1	NA	TRBJ2-7	TGCAGCGTTGGATCCGGGACAGCCTACTACGAGCAGTACTTC	CSVGSGTAYYEQYF
NA	TRBV27	once	TRBJ1-3	TGTGCCAGCAGTTTATCGGGCAGGCTGATCTCTGGAAACACCATATATTTT	CASSLSGRLISGNTIYF
TRBD1	TRBV27	few	TRBJ2-1	TGTGCCAGCAGTTCCTTTGGGACAGGGACCTACAATGAGCAGTTCTTC	CASSSFGTGTYNEQFF
NA	TRBV9	NA	TRBJ1-2	TGTGCCAGCAGCCTACGCGGTGGCTACACCTTC	CASSLRGGYTF
NA	TRBV2	once	TRBJ2-7	TGTGCCAGCAGCGTCAAGGAGTGGCAGTACTTC	CASSVKEWQYF
TRBD1	TRBV28	NA	TRBJ2-2	TGTGCCAGCAGCCGGGGACAGGCGAACACCGGGGAGCTGTTTTTT	CASSRGQANTGELFF
NA	TRBV30	NA	TRBJ1-2	TGTGCCTGGACCGACAGGCGGCGGGGCTACACCTTC	CAWTDRRRGYTF
NA	TRBV11-3	once	TRBJ1-1	TGTGCCAGCAGCTCCCCCCCACAGGCGGGGGAAGCTTTCTTT	CASSSPPQAGEAFF
NA	TRBV5-1	NA	TRBJ1-2	TGCGCCAGCAGCTTGCAAGACAGGCCCCCGGAATTCACCTTC	CASSLQDRPPEFTF
NA	TRBV19	few	TRBJ1-1	TGTGCCAGTAGTATCACAGGAGCTATGAACACTGAAGCTTTCTTT	CASSITGAMNTEAFF
NA	TRBV27	NA	TRBJ2-6	TGTGCCAGCCTAGCTATTGGGGCCAACGTCCTGACTTTC	CASLAIGANVLTF
TRBD2	TRBV27	NA	TRBJ2-1	TGTGCCAGCAGTTTATCGGGGTCGGGAGGGCTTTGGAATGAGCAGTTCTTC	CASSLSGSGGLWNEQFF
NA	TRBV27	once	TRBJ2-7	TGTGCCAGCAGTATGAGTCGGTGGGGGGATAACGAGCAGTACTTC	CASSMSRWGDNEQYF
TRBD2	TRBV9	NA	TRBJ2-3	TGTGCCAGCAGCGTAGGGATAGCGGGATTCAGCACAGATACGCAGTATTTT	CASSVGIAGFSTDTQYF
NA	TRBV5-4	once	TRBJ2-1	TGTGCCAGCAGCTTGGGCAGGGTGTCTGGCAATGAGCAGTTCTTC	CASSLGRVSGNEQFF
NA	TRBV7-8	few	TRBJ1-2	TGTGCCAGCAGTTCGGGTCCTAACTATGGCTACACCTTC	CASSSGPNYGYTF
NA	TRBV27	few	TRBJ1-6	TGTGCCAGCAGTTTATCCCCAGGGCTTAATTCACCCCTCCACTTT	CASSLSPGLNSPLHF
NA	TRBV12-5	NA	TRBJ2-3	TGTGCTAGTGGTCCTACGGGGGATACGCAGTATTTT	CASGPTGDTQYF
NA	TRBV5-4	NA	TRBJ2-3	TGTGCCAGCAGCTCCGGTCAAGTACGGACAGATACGCAGTATTTT	CASSSGQVRTDTQYF
NA	TRBV16	NA	TRBJ1-3	TGTGCCAGCAGCCTCCAGGGAACTGGAAACACCATATATTTT	CASSLQGTGNTIYF
NA	TRBV15	NA	TRBJ1-5	TGTGCCACCAGCAGTCCCCTCGGGCAGCCCCAGCATTTT	CATSSPLGQPQHF
NA	TRBV18	NA	TRBJ1-4	TGTGCCAGCTCTCTCCAGGGTGGAGCGACTAATGAAAAACTGTTTTTT	CASSLQGGATNEKLFF
NA	TRBV4-1	few	TRBJ2-5	TGCGCCAGCAGCCAAGGGACAGTCGAAGAGACCCAGTACTTC	CASSQGTVEETQYF
TRBD2	TRBV7-8	NA	TRBJ2-5	TGTGCCAGCAGCTTAGTTTTCCAGCGGGGGGCCGGGGAGACCCAGTACTTC	CASSLVFQRGAGETQYF
TRBD2	TRBV5-4	NA	TRBJ2-1	TGTGCCAGCAGCCAGGGACTAGCGGGAGGAGGGACCAATGAGCAGTTCTTC	CASSQGLAGGGTNEQFF
TRBD1	TRBV6-5	NA	TRBJ1-5	TGTGCCAGCAGTCCCCGGACAGGGGGCGTTCAGCCCCAGCATTTT	CASSPRTGGVQPQHF